The 7 T cell receptor beta chains below all came from one sample that was sequenced in a study of T cells in localized non-small cell lung cancer. TCRdb keeps only in-frame clones here, not all; method: immunoSEQ multiplex PCR. The repertoire holds some 30,000 clones, with around 82% as singletons. The material was peripheral blood, obtained before any cancer treatment. Receptors originate from a male donor at least 60 years old with stage II squamous cell lung carcinoma.

The chain carries TRBV6-5 and TRBJ2-2; 11 nucleotides line up with TRBD1. Germline-derived CDR1 and CDR2 are MNHEY and SVGAGI. The CDR3 consists of 15 residues. V trimming: 5 bases; J trimming: 6 bases; junction bases outside the gene matches: 5. The CDR3 here is CASSTGQGAAGELFF. CDR3 DNA sequence: TGTGCCAGCAGTACAGGACAGGGGGCGGCCGGGGAGCTGTTTTTT.

This chain uses TRBV7-2 with TRBJ2-1, with 12 positions matching TRBD2. V lost 3 bases to trimming and J lost 4 bases; unmatched junction nucleotides: 1. The CDR3 length is 15 residues. Germline CDR1 is SGHTA and CDR2 is FQGNSA. CDR3 residues: CASSFTSGGYNEQFF. In DNA, the CDR3 is TGTGCCAGCAGCTTTACTAGCGGGGGGTACAATGAGCAGTTCTTC.

The rearrangement uses TRBV10-3 and TRBJ1-6; D uncertain. Germline V CDR1 and CDR2: ENHRY, SYGVKD. V lost 3 bases and J 6 bases, leaving 9 bases between the germline ends. This CDR3 is 14 amino acids long. The CDR3 sequence is CAISDYRTNSPLHF. For the CDR3, the DNA is TGTGCCATCAGTGATTATAGGACTAATTCACCCCTCCACTTT.

The rearrangement joins TRBV10-3 to TRBJ1-2; D not certain. Trimming removed 2 bases at V and 5 bases at J, with 9 bases between. CDR3 size: 13 residues. The V gene's germline CDR1 is ENHRY and CDR2 SYGVKD. CDR3 loop: CAISEAGIYGYTF. For the CDR3, the DNA is TGTGCCATCAGTGAGGCTGGGATTTATGGCTACACCTTC.

This chain joins TRBV18 and TRBJ1-3, with D unclear. Looked up from germline, CDR1 is KGHSH and CDR2 is LQKENI. V was pared by 5 bases and J by 4 bases, with 12 bases between. The CDR3 covers 14 residues. This chain's CDR3 is CASSGGGRGNTIYF. CDR3 in DNA: TGTGCCAGCTCAGGAGGCGGTAGGGGAAACACCATATATTTT.

The V gene is TRBV7-8, the J gene TRBJ1-6; TRBD1 aligns across 7 bases. The V segment lost 3 bases and the J segment 7 bases; nucleotides outside the gene matches: 6. The germline V gene encodes CDR1 SGHVS and CDR2 FQNEAQ. The CDR3 runs to 15 residues. The CDR3 here is CASSLGGQKNSPLHF. In DNA, the CDR3 is TGTGCCAGCAGCTTGGGGGGACAGAAAAATTCACCCCTCCACTTT.

The V call is TRBV5-6, the J call TRBJ2-5, with D tentatively TRBD1 (6 bases). This CDR3 is built from 17 residues. Trimming pared 0 bases from V and 1 base from J, leaving 16 bases between. The germline V gene encodes CDR1 SGHDT and CDR2 YYEEEE. CDR3 amino acids: CASSLVGAGVLQETQYF. The CDR3 DNA follows: TGTGCCAGCAGCTTGGTTGGGGCAGGGGTCCTCCAAGAGACCCAGTACTTC.